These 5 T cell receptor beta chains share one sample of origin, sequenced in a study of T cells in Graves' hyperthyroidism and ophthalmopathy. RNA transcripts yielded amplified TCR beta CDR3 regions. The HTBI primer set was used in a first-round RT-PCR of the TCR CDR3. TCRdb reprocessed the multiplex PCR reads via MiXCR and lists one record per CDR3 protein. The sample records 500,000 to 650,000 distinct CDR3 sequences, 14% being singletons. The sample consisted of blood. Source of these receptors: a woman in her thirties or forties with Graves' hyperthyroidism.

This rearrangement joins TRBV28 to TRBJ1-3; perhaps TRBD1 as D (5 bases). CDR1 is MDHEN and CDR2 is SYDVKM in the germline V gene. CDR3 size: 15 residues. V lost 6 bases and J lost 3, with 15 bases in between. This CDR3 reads CASRGGDWNGNTIYF. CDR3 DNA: TGTGCCAGCAGGGGGGGAGACTGGAATGGAAACACCATATATTTT.

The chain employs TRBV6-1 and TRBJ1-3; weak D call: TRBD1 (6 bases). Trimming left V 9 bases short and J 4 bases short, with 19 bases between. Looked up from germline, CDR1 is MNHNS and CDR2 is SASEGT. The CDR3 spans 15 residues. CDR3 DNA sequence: TGTGCCAGTTCTGCCGGGACATCTCGCGGAAACACCATATATTTT. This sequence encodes CASSAGTSRGNTIYF.

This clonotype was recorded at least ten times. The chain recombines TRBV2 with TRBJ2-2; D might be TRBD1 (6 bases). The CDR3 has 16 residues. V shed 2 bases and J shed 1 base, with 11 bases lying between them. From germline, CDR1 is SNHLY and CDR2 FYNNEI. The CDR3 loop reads CASSERGSLNTGELFF. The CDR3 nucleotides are TGTGCCAGCAGTGAAAGGGGGTCCCTGAACACCGGGGAGCTGTTTTTT.

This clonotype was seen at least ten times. CDR3 sequence (DNA): TGTGCCACCAGCAGAAAAACTAGCGGGAGGGCCGATGAGCAGTTCTTC. This gives the protein CATSRKTSGRADEQFF. This chain links TRBV15 with TRBJ2-1, with TRBD2 matching 13 bases. The CDR3 has 16 residues. With V trimmed by 2 bases and J by 8 bases, 6 bases remained unmatched. Germline loops: CDR1 LNHNV, CDR2 YYDKDF (reference sequence).

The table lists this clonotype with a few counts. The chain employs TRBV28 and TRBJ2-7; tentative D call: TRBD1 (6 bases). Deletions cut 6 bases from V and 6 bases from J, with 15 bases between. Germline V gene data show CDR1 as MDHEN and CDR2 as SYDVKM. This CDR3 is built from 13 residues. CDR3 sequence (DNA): TGTGCCAGCAGAACAAGGACAGCCGGCGAGCAGTACTTC. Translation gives CASRTRTAGEQYF.